These 29 T cell receptor beta chains were sequenced from one sample in a study of blood T cell repertoires in COVID-19 (dated by TCRdb to 2019 to 2021). Library preparation used the immunoSEQ multiplex PCR assay. TCRdb mirrors the immuneACCESS table, restricted to in-frame sequences. Some clones are absent from its copies; in checked studies, under half trace to an unresolved V gene, and the reason for the others is unknown. The sample includes a few hundred thousand clones, with around 85% observed a single time. The top ten clones comprise 15% to 20% of the sample. The sequencing input was PBMCs or T cells enriched from blood (not recorded which). These receptors were obtained from a man aged 35-49 years who had recovered from COVID-19.

The chain is built from TRBV14 and TRBJ2-7; 8 bases line up with TRBD1. The CDR3 loop spans 17 amino acids. Trimming removed 4 bases from V and 2 bases from J; junction bases left unmatched: 13. Per germline, CDR1 SGHDN and CDR2 FVKESK. The CDR3 sequence: CASSPHRAQGAPYEQYF. The CDR3 DNA reads as TGTGCCAGCAGCCCTCATAGGGCGCAGGGGGCTCCCTACGAGCAGTACTTC.

This rearrangement joins TRBV5-4 to TRBJ2-3; 7 nucleotides align to TRBD1. The CDR3 has 16 residues. The germline CDR1 and CDR2 sequences are SGHNT and YYREEE (reference sequence). Trimming removed 4 bases from V and 0 bases from J; junction bases left unmatched: 8. This CDR3 is CASSLPAGGSTDTQYF. In DNA form, the CDR3 reads TGTGCCAGCAGCCTCCCCGCAGGGGGTAGCACAGATACGCAGTATTTT.

This clone occurred once. Other DNA sequences in the sample encode the same CDR3. The gene calls are TRBV5-1 and TRBJ2-7; D is possibly TRBD1 (6 bases). In germline, CDR1 is SGHRS, CDR2 YFSETQ. Trimming removed 0 bases from V and 0 bases from J, with 10 bases in between. CDR3 size: 15 residues. The CDR3 DNA follows: TGCGCCAGCAGCTTGGGACAGGCTAGCTCCTACGAGCAGTACTTC. Its translation is CASSLGQASSYEQYF.

This clone was found once. The J gene is TRBJ2-7, the V gene TRBV28, with 12 bases that match TRBD2. Germline lookup yields CDR1 MDHEN and CDR2 SYDVKM. The CDR3 runs 17 residues. The V gene end was trimmed by 5 bases and the J gene end by 4 bases; junction bases not matched to a gene: 12. The CDR3 region is CASSRTTGTSGYYEQYF. The CDR3 region has the DNA TGTGCCAGCAGTCGAACAACCGGGACTAGCGGGTATTACGAGCAGTACTTC.

With respect to this clone: An end of the junction does not agree with germline; a read error may underlie this. J is TRBJ2-3 and V is TRBV5-4; 9 bases align to TRBD2. Germline CDR1 and CDR2: SGHNT and YYREEE (reference sequence). This CDR3 is built from 14 residues. The CDR3 DNA reads TGTGCCAGCAGCTCCGGGACTAGCACTGATACGCAGTATTTT. Translated, it gives CASSSGTSTDTQYF. The full variable domain, rest sourced from reference TRBV5-4 and TRBJ2-3, is ETGVTQSPTHLIKTRGQQVTLRCSSQSGHNTVSWYQQALGQGPQFIFQYYREEENGRGNFPPRFSGLQFPNYSSELNVNALELDDSALYLCASSSGTSTDTQYFGPGTRLTVL.

The chain recombines TRBV21-1 with TRBJ2-5; the tabulated D call, TRBD1, remains unverified against the DNA. TRBV21-1 represents a pseudogene. The CDR3 runs to 13 residues. The CDR3 DNA follows: TGTGCCAGCAGCAAAGGACAGGGAGAGACCCAGTACTTC. Translated: CASSKGQGETQYF.

The chain carries TRBV11-3 and TRBJ2-1; 7 bases fit TRBD1. The trim removed 5 bases at V and 3 bases at J, leaving 16 bases unmatched. Germline V CDR1 and CDR2: SGHNT, YENEEA. The CDR3 runs to 18 residues. Here the CDR3 DNA reads TGTGCCAGCAGCGGGTTTGCGAAGGGACAGACCTACTACAATGAGCAGTTCTTC. This translates into CASSGFAKGQTYYNEQFF.

J is TRBJ1-5 and V is TRBV6-1; 9 nucleotides match TRBD1. The CDR3 has 15 residues. The germline V gene encodes CDR1 MNHNS and CDR2 SASEGT. Trimming took 2 bases from V and 7 from J; bases not matched to a gene: 6. CDR3 residues: CASSELDRGGQPQHF. The CDR3 nucleotides read TGTGCCAGCAGTGAATTGGACAGGGGTGGCCAGCCCCAGCATTTT.

V gene TRBV19 combines with J gene TRBJ1-6; D is possibly TRBD1 (6 bases). Trimming took 8 bases from V and 10 from J, leaving 18 bases between them. The CDR3 covers 14 residues. In germline, CDR1 is LNHDA, CDR2 SQIVND (reference sequence). In nucleotides, the CDR3 is TGTGCCAGTTCTCAGGACAGATTTAGCTCACCCCTCCACTTT. The encoded protein is CASSQDRFSSPLHF. The variable domain in full, with the rest retrieved from reference TRBV19 and TRBJ1-6, is DGGITQSPKYLFRKEGQNVTLSCEQNLNHDAMYWYRQDPGQGLRLIYYSQIVNDFQKGDIAEGYSVSREKKESFPLTVTSAQKNPTAFYLCASSQDRFSSPLHFGNGTRLTVT.

V gene TRBV30 combines with J gene TRBJ1-3; D gene uncertain. Germline CDR1 GTSNPN, CDR2 SVGIG (reference sequence). V was shortened by 2 bases and J by 2 bases, with 16 bases between the two germline ends. CDR3 length: 16 amino acids. The CDR3 DNA reads as TGTGCCTGGAGTCCCCCAGGAACAGTCGCTGGAAACACCATATATTTT. This codes for CAWSPPGTVAGNTIYF. Full variable domain (missing parts from reference TRBV30 and TRBJ1-3): SQTIHQWPATLVQPVGSPLSLECTVEGTSNPNLYWYRQAAGRGLQLLFYSVGIGQISSEVPQNLSASRPQDRQFILSSKKLLLSDSGFYLCAWSPPGTVAGNTIYFGEGSWLTVV.

The chain has TRBV7-2 and TRBJ2-1; 7 nucleotides line up with TRBD2. CDR1 is SGHTA, CDR2 FQGNSA, per germline. Trimming at V came to 5 bases and at J to 7 bases, leaving 14 bases not matched to a gene. The CDR3 is 16 residues long. The CDR3 region has the DNA TGTGCCAGCAGCGTGCCTCCGGCGGGAGTTGGGAATGAGCAGTTCTTC. This gives the protein CASSVPPAGVGNEQFF.

V is TRBV6-2 or TRBV6-3 and J is TRBJ1-4, with 10 bases that match TRBD1. The CDR3 consists of 15 residues. The trim removed 5 bases at V and 8 bases at J, leaving 8 bases unmatched. Germline-derived CDR1 and CDR2 are MNHEY and SVGEGT. The CDR3 loop reads CASSRRQGASEKLFF. CDR3 coding DNA: TGTGCCAGCAGTCGCCGACAGGGGGCTTCAGAAAAACTGTTTTTT.

The V call is TRBV29-1, the J call TRBJ2-5, with unresolved D. CDR3 length: 10 amino acids. V was clipped by 7 bases and J by 4 bases, with 7 bases between them. Germline loops: CDR1 SQVTM, CDR2 ANQGSEA. This CDR3 is CSAQTETQYF. The CDR3 DNA reads TGCAGCGCACAGACAGAGACCCAGTACTTC. The whole variable domain, filled in from reference TRBV29-1 and TRBJ2-5, reads SAVISQKPSRDICQRGTSLTIQCQVDSQVTMMFWYRQQPGQSLTLIATANQGSEATYESGFVIDKFPISRPNLTFSTLTVSNMSPEDSSIYLCSAQTETQYFGPGTRLLVL.

The V gene is TRBV29-1, the J gene TRBJ2-1; 7 bases are shared with TRBD2. J gave up 0 bases and V 6 bases, and 8 bases lay outside the gene matches. This CDR3 is 15 amino acids long. Germline CDR1 is SQVTM and CDR2 is ANQGSEA. The CDR3 DNA reads TGCAGCGTCTCACTAGCGTCGAGCTCCTACAATGAGCAGTTCTTC. It specifies CSVSLASSSYNEQFF.

In regard to this clone: An end of the junction differs from the germline gene, which may be a read error. This chain connects TRBV13 to TRBJ1-1, with D possibly TRBD1 on 6 matching bases. CDR1 is PRHDT, CDR2 FYEKMQ, per germline (reference sequence). The CDR3 covers 11 residues. CDR3 DNA: TGTGCCAGCAGCCTAGGGACAGAAGCTTTCTTT. Its translation is CASSLGTEAFF.

The chain links TRBV14 to TRBJ1-2; 9 bases fit TRBD1. V gave up 5 bases and J gave up 8 bases; unmatched junction bases: 6. The CDR3 is made up of 13 amino acids. Germline V gene data show CDR1 as SGHDN and CDR2 as FVKESK. The CDR3 here is CASSLGTGYGYTF. DNA of the CDR3: TGTGCCAGCAGCTTAGGGACAGGGTACGGCTACACCTTC.

The V and J genes are TRBV4-2 and TRBJ2-1, with 8 bases matching TRBD2. Germline V gene sequence: CDR1 LGHNA, CDR2 YNFKEQ. The CDR3 sequence is 17 residues long. V lost 1 base, J lost 3 bases, and 8 bases stayed unmatched. The CDR3 nucleotides read TGTGCCAGCAGCCAAGTTTCCAGCGGGGGATACTACAATGAGCAGTTCTTC. Amino acids: CASSQVSSGGYYNEQFF.

The V gene is TRBV25-1, the J gene TRBJ1-1; tentative D call: TRBD1 (5 bases). There are 13 residues in the CDR3. Germline V gene lookup returns CDR1 MGHDK and CDR2 SYGVNS. The V gene lost 4 bases and the J gene lost 4 bases, with 10 bases spanning the gap. In DNA, the CDR3 is TGTGCCAGCAGTGCCTCAGGGTCCACTGAAGCTTTCTTT. Encoded protein: CASSASGSTEAFF.

This clone was seen only a few times. The rearrangement joins TRBV5-1 to TRBJ2-2; 14 bases are shared with TRBD2. The J segment lost 7 bases and the V segment lost 5 bases, leaving 4 bases of the junction unmatched. Germline V CDR1 and CDR2: SGHRS, YFSETQ. The CDR3 consists of 15 residues. The CDR3 DNA reads TGCGCCAGCAGAGGACTAGCGGGAGGTGACGGGGAGCTGTTTTTT. It codes for CASRGLAGGDGELFF.

The gene calls are TRBV5-6 and TRBJ2-5, with D perhaps TRBD1 (5 bases). Germline V lookup: CDR1 SGHDT, CDR2 YYEEEE. There are 13 residues in the CDR3. V was cut by 4 bases and J by 4 bases, with 11 bases left in between. In DNA, the CDR3 is TGTGCCAGCAGCGGCCAGGGAAGAGAGACCCAGTACTTC. Translation: CASSGQGRETQYF.

J is TRBJ2-3 and V is TRBV6-5; D unresolved. V lost 6 bases to trimming and J lost 2 bases, with 6 bases between them. The germline gives CDR1 MNHEY, CDR2 SVGAGI. The CDR3 contains 12 residues. The CDR3 sequence: CASRAITDTQYF. The CDR3 DNA follows: TGTGCCAGCAGAGCTATCACAGATACGCAGTATTTT.

The chain is built from TRBV7-3 and TRBJ2-2; the D gene is possibly TRBD1 (5 bases). CDR3 length equals 17 residues. V gave up 5 bases and J gave up 5 bases, with 21 bases separating them. Germline V gene data show CDR1 as SGHTA and CDR2 as FQGTGA. Here the CDR3 DNA reads TGTGCCAGCAGCCCCCAAGGGGCTACACTACCTACCGGGGAGCTGTTTTTT. Translated: CASSPQGATLPTGELFF.

The rearrangement joins TRBV12-3 or TRBV12-4 to TRBJ2-2; D gene uncertain. CDR3 size: 12 residues. The V gene lost 4 bases and the J gene lost 4 bases, with 4 bases spanning the gap. For the CDR3, the DNA is TGTGCCAGCAGTTCATTCACCGGGGAGCTGTTTTTT. Translated: CASSSFTGELFF.

J is TRBJ1-6 and V is TRBV14; possible D gene TRBD1, 6 bases. The ends were cut back, 2 bases at V and 7 bases at J, with 9 bases in the middle. In germline, CDR1 is SGHDN, CDR2 FVKESK. The CDR3 covers 14 residues. As DNA, the CDR3 is TGTGCCAGCAGCCAAACAGGGAAGAATTCACCCCTCCACTTT. This codes for CASSQTGKNSPLHF.

The chain carries TRBV29-1 and TRBJ2-3; TRBD2 matches 9 bases. V shed 2 bases, J shed 1 base, and the junction held 7 bases outside the gene matches. In germline, CDR1 is SQVTM, CDR2 ANQGSEA. The CDR3 consists of 16 residues. CDR3 nucleotide sequence: TGCAGCGTTGAATTCGCGGGAGGGTTTCGCACAGATACGCAGTATTTT. Translated: CSVEFAGGFRTDTQYF.

This sequence joins TRBV20-1 and TRBJ1-5, with TRBD1 as a possible D gene (5 bases). This CDR3 has 14 residues. V lost 3 bases to trimming and J lost 0 bases, with 9 bases between them. Germline lookup yields CDR1 DFQATT and CDR2 SNEGSKA (reference sequence). The CDR3 is CSASSGGSNQPQHF. CDR3 sequence (DNA): TGCAGTGCTAGTTCGGGGGGTAGCAATCAGCCCCAGCATTTT.

V and J are TRBV18 and TRBJ2-7, with 7 nucleotides matching TRBD1. This CDR3 has 14 amino acids. V shed 3 bases, J shed 3 bases, and the junction held 5 bases outside the gene matches. The germline gives CDR1 KGHSH, CDR2 LQKENI. The CDR3 DNA reads as TGTGCCAGCTCACCGTCACAGGGGAACTACGAGCAGTACTTC. Its protein product is CASSPSQGNYEQYF.

To note about this clone: The same CDR3 is also encoded by other DNA sequences in this sample. The chain has TRBV28 and TRBJ2-7, with TRBD1 matching over 8 bases. V trimming: 5 bases; J trimming: 4 bases; junction bases outside the gene matches: 7. The CDR3 is 14 residues long. The germline V gene encodes CDR1 MDHEN and CDR2 SYDVKM. CDR3 sequence (DNA): TGTGCCAGCAGTACCGGACAGGGCAGTTACGAGCAGTACTTC. This encodes CASSTGQGSYEQYF.

This clone appeared once. J is TRBJ1-2 and V is TRBV29-1, with a possible D match to TRBD1 (6 bases). The CDR3 spans 12 residues. Germline lookup yields CDR1 SQVTM and CDR2 ANQGSEA. Trimming left V 7 bases short and J 8 bases short, with 17 bases between. The CDR3 DNA reads as TGCAGCGCCTGGGGGGGGGCATTAGGCTACACCTTC. Amino acids: CSAWGGALGYTF.